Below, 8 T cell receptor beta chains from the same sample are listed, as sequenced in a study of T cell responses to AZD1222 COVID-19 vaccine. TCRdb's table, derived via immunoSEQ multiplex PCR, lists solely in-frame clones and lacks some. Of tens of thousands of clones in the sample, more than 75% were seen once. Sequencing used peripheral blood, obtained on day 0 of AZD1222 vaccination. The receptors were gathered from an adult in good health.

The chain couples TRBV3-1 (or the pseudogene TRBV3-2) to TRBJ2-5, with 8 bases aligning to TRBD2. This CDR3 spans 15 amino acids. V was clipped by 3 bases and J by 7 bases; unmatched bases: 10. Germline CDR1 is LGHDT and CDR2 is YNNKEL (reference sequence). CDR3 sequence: CASSQRGAGAGTQYF. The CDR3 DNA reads TGTGCCAGCAGCCAGCGGGGGGCGGGGGCTGGGACCCAGTACTTC.

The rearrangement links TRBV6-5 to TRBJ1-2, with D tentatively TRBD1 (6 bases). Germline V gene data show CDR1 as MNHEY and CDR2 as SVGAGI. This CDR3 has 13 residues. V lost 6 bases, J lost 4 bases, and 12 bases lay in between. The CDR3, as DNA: TGTGCCAGCAGGCAGACAGGCCGCTATGGCTACACCTTC. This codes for CASRQTGRYGYTF.

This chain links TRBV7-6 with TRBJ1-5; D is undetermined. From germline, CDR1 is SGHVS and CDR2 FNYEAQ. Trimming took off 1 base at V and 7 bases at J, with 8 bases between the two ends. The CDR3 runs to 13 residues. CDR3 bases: TGTGCCAGCAGCTTAGGTCCCATCCAGCCCCAGCATTTT. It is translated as CASSLGPIQPQHF.

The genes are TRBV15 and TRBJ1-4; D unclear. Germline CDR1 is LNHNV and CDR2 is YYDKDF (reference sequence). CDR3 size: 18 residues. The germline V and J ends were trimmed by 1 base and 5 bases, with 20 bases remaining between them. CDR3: CATSRGSRTYPANEKLFF. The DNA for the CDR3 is TGTGCCACCAGCAGAGGCTCAAGAACCTACCCGGCAAATGAAAAACTGTTTTTT.

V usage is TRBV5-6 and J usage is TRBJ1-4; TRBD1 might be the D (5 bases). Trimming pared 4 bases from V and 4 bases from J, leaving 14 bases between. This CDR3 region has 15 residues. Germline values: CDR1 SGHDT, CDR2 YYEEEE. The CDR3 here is CASSPGGGLNEKLFF. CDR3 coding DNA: TGTGCCAGCAGCCCTGGGGGGGGTCTTAATGAAAAACTGTTTTTT. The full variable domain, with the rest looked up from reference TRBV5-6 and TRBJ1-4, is DAGVTQSPTHLIKTRGQQVTLRCSPKSGHDTVSWYQQALGQGPQFIFQYYEEEERQRGNFPDRFSGHQFPNYSSELNVNALLLGDSALYLCASSPGGGLNEKLFFGSGTQLSVL.

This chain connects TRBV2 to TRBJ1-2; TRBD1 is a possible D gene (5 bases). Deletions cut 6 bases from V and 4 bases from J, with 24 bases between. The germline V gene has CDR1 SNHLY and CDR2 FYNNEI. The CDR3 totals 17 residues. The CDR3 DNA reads TGTGCCAGCAGCCCGACCGTTGGGGCAGGGAACCGCTATGGCTACACCTTC. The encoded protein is CASSPTVGAGNRYGYTF.

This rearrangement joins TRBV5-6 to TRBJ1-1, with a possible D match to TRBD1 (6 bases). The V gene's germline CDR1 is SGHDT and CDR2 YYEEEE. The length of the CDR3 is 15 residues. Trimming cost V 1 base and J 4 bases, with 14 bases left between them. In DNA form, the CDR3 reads TGTGCCAGCAGCTTGACGGACAGATGGACCACTGAAGCTTTCTTT. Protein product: CASSLTDRWTTEAFF.

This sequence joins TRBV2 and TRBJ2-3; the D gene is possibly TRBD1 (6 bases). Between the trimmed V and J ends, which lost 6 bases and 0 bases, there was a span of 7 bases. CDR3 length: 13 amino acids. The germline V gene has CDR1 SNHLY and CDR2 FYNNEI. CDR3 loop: CASRGASTDTQYF. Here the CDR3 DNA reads TGTGCCAGCAGGGGGGCTAGCACAGATACGCAGTATTTT.